The TCR beta chain under discussion was sequenced for a study of blood T cells in healthy people across ages. General observations from the study: Relative to aged donors, long-lived donors carried more naive CD4+ cells and displayed higher diversity. The recorded TCR beta diversity per million T cells decreased in a roughly linear manner with age. With donor CMV status unknown, expanded clonotype changes were possibly confounded.

It was with a sample-barcoded 5' primer and a J-beta primer mix that a second PCR of about 6 to 12 cycles was run. TCRdb re-derived calls from the 5' RACE reads in MiXCR, one entry per CDR3 protein. The data contain roughly 790,000 distinct CDR3 sequences, 40% to 45% of them singletons. As for this clonotype: As yet, its antigen is unknown.

Germline V CDR1 and CDR2: SGHTA, FQGNSA. This CDR3 has 15 amino acids. The TCR originated in a woman aged 60-75 years in good health. The chain recombines TRBV7-2 with TRBJ2-1; TRBD2 matches 11 bases. The J call may be in error: the DNA end matches TRBJ2-7 better. Sequenced material: blood. CDR3 sequence reads: CASSPTSGAYNEQYF. The CDR3 DNA reads TGTGCCAGCAGTCCGACTAGCGGGGCCTACAATGAGCAGTACTTC.